This record covers a single T cell receptor (beta chain). Primers used in a second PCR of roughly 6 to 12 cycles were a sample-barcoded 5' primer and a J-beta primer mix. TCRdb fed the 5' RACE reads into MiXCR, producing one record per CDR3 protein. Of 550,000 to 700,000 distinct CDR3 sequences listed, 25% to 30% were seen once; the top ten hold about 18%. V dropped 3 bases and J dropped 7; count of bases not matched to a gene: 7. Germline assignment: CDR1 SGHDN and CDR2 FVKESK. The CDR3 is 15 residues long. The data were taken from a study of blood T cells in healthy people across ages. Sequencing was performed on blood. This receptor was obtained from a woman in her 70s in good health. The V and J genes are TRBV14 and TRBJ1-4; 8 bases are shared with TRBD1. DNA for the CDR3: TGTGCCAGCAGCCATGGACAGGGAGGGGCTGAAAAACTGTTTTTT. Its protein is CASSHGQGGAEKLFF.